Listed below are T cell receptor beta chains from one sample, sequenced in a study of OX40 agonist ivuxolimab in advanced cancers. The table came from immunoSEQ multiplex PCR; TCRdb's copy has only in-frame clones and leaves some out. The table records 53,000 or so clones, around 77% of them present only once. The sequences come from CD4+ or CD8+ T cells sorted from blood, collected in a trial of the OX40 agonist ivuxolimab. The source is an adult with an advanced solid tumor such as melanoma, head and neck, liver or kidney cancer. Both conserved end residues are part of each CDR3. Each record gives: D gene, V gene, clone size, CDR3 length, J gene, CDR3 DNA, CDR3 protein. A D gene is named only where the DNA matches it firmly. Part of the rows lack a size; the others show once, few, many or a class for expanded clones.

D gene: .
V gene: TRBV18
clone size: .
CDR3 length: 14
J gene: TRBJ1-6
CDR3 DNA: TGTGCCAGCTCACCAGAGACAGTGAATTCACCCCTCCACTTT
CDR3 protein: CASSPETVNSPLHF

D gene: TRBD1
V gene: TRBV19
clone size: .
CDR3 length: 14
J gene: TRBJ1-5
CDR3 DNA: TGTGCCAGTAGTATAGGGACAGGGGCACGACCCCAGCATTTT
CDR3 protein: CASSIGTGARPQHF

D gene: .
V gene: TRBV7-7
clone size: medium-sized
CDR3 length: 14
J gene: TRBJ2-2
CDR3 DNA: TGTGCTAGCAGCTTGGAACAGAGGACCGGGGAGCTGTTTTTT
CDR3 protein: CASSLEQRTGELFF

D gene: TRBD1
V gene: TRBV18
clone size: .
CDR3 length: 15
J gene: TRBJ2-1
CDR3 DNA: TGTGCCAGCTCACTTGGGACAGGGACCTACAATGAGCAGTTCTTC
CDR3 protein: CASSLGTGTYNEQFF

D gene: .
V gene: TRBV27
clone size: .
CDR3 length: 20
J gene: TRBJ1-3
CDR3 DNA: TGTGCCAGCAGTCCGGGACGTCTTCGACCTCATCTGTCGACTGGAAACACCATATATTTT
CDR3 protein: CASSPGRLRPHLSTGNTIYF

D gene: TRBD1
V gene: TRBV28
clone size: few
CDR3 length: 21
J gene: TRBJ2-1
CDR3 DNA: TGTGCCAGCAGTTTATTAATGGGTGCTTTGTTTAGGGGACAGGGAATAAATGAGCAGTTCTTC
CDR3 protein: CASSLLMGALFRGQGINEQFF

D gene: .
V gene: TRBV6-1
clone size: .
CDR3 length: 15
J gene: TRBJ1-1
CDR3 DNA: TGTGCCAGCAGCGCGTCGGCGGGGGGGAACACTGAAGCTTTCTTT
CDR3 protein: CASSASAGGNTEAFF

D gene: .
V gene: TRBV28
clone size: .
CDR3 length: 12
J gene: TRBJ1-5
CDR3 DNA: TGTGCCAGCACGCCGCTTCGGGGGCCCCAGCATTTT
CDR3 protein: CASTPLRGPQHF

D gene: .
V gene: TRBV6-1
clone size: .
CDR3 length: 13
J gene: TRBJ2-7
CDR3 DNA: TGTGCCAGTTGGGACTTTTTCCTGGGGGAGCAGTACTTC
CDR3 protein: CASWDFFLGEQYF

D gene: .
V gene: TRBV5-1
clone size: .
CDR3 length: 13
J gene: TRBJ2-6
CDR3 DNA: TGCGCCAGCAGCTTGTCTGGGGCCAACGTCCTGACTTTC
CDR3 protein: CASSLSGANVLTF